Listed below are T cell receptor beta chains from one sample, sequenced in a study of blood T cell repertoires in COVID-19. TCRdb's table, derived via immunoSEQ multiplex PCR, lists solely in-frame clones and lacks some. Counted here are approximately 250,000 clones, 86% occurring once; the ten biggest clones make up 13%. Sequencing was done on a sample of peripheral blood. The source of these receptors is a woman in her seventies with COVID-19, enrolled during active disease. Each CDR3 is given with its conserved first and last residue. D genes are given only for firm matches. A clone size is listed for some rows: how often the clone was seen (once, few, many), or a class if it is expanded.

J: TRBJ1-1
size: .
V: TRBV11-2
D: TRBD1
CDR3: CASSLWTGENTEAFF
DNA: TGTGCCAGCAGCCTCTGGACAGGGGAGAACACTGAAGCTTTCTTT

J: TRBJ1-1
size: .
V: TRBV2
D: .
CDR3: CASRTANTEAFF
DNA: TGTGCCAGCAGAACAGCGAACACTGAAGCTTTCTTT

J: TRBJ2-6
size: .
V: TRBV19
D: TRBD1
CDR3: CASSIFGTGAISGANVLTF
DNA: TGTGCCAGTAGTATATTCGGGACAGGGGCCATCTCTGGGGCCAACGTCCTGACTTTC

J: TRBJ2-1
size: .
V: TRBV24-1
D: TRBD2
CDR3: CATSASGGPGYNEQFF
DNA: TGTGCCACCAGTGCAAGCGGGGGGCCAGGGTACAATGAGCAGTTCTTC

J: TRBJ2-1
size: .
V: TRBV5-1
D: TRBD1
CDR3: CASSLRTGVNEQFF
DNA: TGCGCCAGCAGCTTGAGGACAGGGGTCAATGAGCAGTTCTTC

J: TRBJ1-6
size: few
V: TRBV2
D: TRBD1
CDR3: CASSLTGSNSPLHF
DNA: TGTGCCAGCAGTCTGACAGGGTCCAATTCACCCCTCCACTTT

J: TRBJ1-4
size: few
V: TRBV7-2
D: .
CDR3: CASSPPGATNEKLFF
DNA: TGTGCCAGCAGCCCCCCGGGGGCAACTAATGAAAAACTGTTTTTT

J: TRBJ2-5
size: .
V: TRBV11-2
D: .
CDR3: CASSLAGSRWETQYF
DNA: TGTGCCAGCAGCTTAGCGGGGTCCCGGTGGGAGACCCAGTACTTC

J: TRBJ1-2
size: .
V: TRBV11-2
D: .
CDR3: CASSLELSYGYTF
DNA: TGTGCCAGCAGCTTAGAGCTCAGCTATGGCTACACCTTC

J: TRBJ2-7
size: .
V: TRBV11-2
D: TRBD1
CDR3: CASSRDRGTYEQYF
DNA: TGTGCCAGCAGCCGGGACAGGGGGACCTACGAGCAGTACTTC

J: TRBJ2-1
size: .
V: TRBV24-1
D: .
CDR3: CATSDFREVRNEQFF
DNA: TGTGCCACCAGTGATTTTAGGGAGGTTAGGAATGAGCAGTTCTTC

J: TRBJ1-2
size: .
V: TRBV10-3
D: .
CDR3: CATQGKDNYGYTF
DNA: TGTGCCACACAGGGTAAAGACAACTATGGCTACACCTTC

J: TRBJ1-5
size: many
V: TRBV28
D: .
CDR3: CASSPLNGQPQHF
DNA: TGTGCCAGCAGTCCACTCAATGGTCAGCCCCAGCATTTT

J: TRBJ1-1
size: .
V: TRBV7-9
D: .
CDR3: CASSLTSGVNTEAFF
DNA: TGTGCCAGCAGCTTAACTTCAGGGGTGAACACTGAAGCTTTCTTT

J: TRBJ2-1
size: .
V: TRBV12-3/TRBV12-4
D: .
CDR3: CASNTGNEQFF
DNA: TGTGCCAGCAACACGGGGAATGAGCAGTTCTTC

J: TRBJ2-7
size: .
V: TRBV6-4
D: TRBD1
CDR3: CASYTGQGVYEQYF
DNA: TGTGCCAGCTATACCGGACAGGGTGTCTACGAGCAGTACTTC

J: TRBJ1-4
size: .
V: TRBV4-1
D: TRBD1
CDR3: CASSNAGTGVEKLFF
DNA: TGCGCCAGCAGCAACGCCGGGACAGGGGTCGAAAAACTGTTTTTT

J: TRBJ2-1
size: .
V: TRBV6-2/TRBV6-3
D: TRBD1
CDR3: CASSNRGPYNEQFF
DNA: TGTGCCAGCAGTAATAGGGGGCCGTATAATGAGCAGTTCTTC

J: TRBJ2-5
size: .
V: TRBV4-3
D: .
CDR3: CASSQEFSRPQETQYF
DNA: TGCGCCAGCAGCCAAGAATTTTCTAGACCTCAAGAGACCCAGTACTTC